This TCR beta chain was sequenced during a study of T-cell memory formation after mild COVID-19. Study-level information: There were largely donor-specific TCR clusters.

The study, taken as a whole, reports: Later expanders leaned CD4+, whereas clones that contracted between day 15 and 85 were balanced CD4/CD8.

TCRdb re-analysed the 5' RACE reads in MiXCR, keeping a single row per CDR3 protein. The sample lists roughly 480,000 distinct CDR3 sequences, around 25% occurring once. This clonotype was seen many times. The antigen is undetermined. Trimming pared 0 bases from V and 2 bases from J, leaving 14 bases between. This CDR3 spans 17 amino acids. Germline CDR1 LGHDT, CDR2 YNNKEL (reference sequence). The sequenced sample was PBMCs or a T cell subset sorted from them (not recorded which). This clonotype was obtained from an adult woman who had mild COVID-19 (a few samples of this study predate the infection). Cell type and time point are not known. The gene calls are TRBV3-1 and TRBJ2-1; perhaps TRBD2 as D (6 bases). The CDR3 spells CASSQEVTRGPYNEQFF. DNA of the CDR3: TGTGCCAGCAGCCAAGAGGTGACTAGAGGACCCTACAATGAGCAGTTCTTC.